The 21 T cell receptor beta chains presented below share a single source sample, sequenced in a study of blood T cell repertoires in COVID-19. Repertoires were generated with immunoSEQ multiplex PCR, while TCRdb's copy carries only in-frame clones and drops some. Of approximately 310,000 clones detected, around 85% appear once; the ten largest clones hold 1.9%. Sequencing was performed on PBMCs or T cells enriched from blood (not recorded which). These receptors all stem from a woman in her 30s who had been exposed to COVID-19.

This chain connects TRBV2 to TRBJ1-5, with D unresolved. CDR1 SNHLY and CDR2 FYNNEI come from the germline V gene. Trimming removed 4 bases from V and 0 bases from J, with 7 bases in between. The CDR3 is 14 amino acids. DNA of the CDR3: TGTGCCAGCAGTGTGTACAGTAGCAATCAGCCCCAGCATTTT. Its translation is CASSVYSSNQPQHF.

This clone has just one count. This chain links TRBV27 with TRBJ1-4; D unclear. This CDR3 is built from 13 residues. V was pared by 2 bases and J by 11 bases, with 12 bases between. Germline V lookup: CDR1 MNHEY, CDR2 SMNVEV (reference sequence). This chain's CDR3 is CASSLNRRTKLFF. The CDR3 bases are TGTGCCAGCAGTTTAAACAGAAGGACTAAACTGTTTTTT.

Regarding this clone: One junction end disagrees with the germline gene, perhaps due to a read error. The chain links TRBV28 to TRBJ2-7; tentatively, D is TRBD1 (6 bases). The CDR3 length is 13 residues. Germline V gene lookup returns CDR1 MDHEN and CDR2 SYDVKM. CDR3 bases: TGTGCCAGCAGCCTCGGACAGCTGTACGAGCAGTGCTTC. Protein: CASSLGQLYEQCF.

The chain is built from TRBV7-3 and TRBJ2-2; TRBD1 is a possible D gene (6 bases). The germline V and J ends were trimmed by 2 bases and 0 bases, with 7 bases remaining between them. Germline V gives CDR1 SGHTA, CDR2 FQGTGA. The CDR3 has 15 amino acids. In DNA, the CDR3 is TGTGCCAGCAGCTTAGGGACAACGAACACCGGGGAGCTGTTTTTT. Protein product: CASSLGTTNTGELFF.

The V and J genes are TRBV9 and TRBJ1-3; TRBD1 agrees at 8 bases. V dropped 2 bases and J dropped 6; count of bases not matched to a gene: 10. The germline V gene encodes CDR1 SGDLS and CDR2 YYNGEE. The CDR3 extends over 16 amino acids. CDR3 DNA sequence: TGTGCCAGCAGCGTGTCAGGGGGCTTTGTGGAAAACACCATATATTTT. This translates into CASSVSGGFVENTIYF.

CDR3 bases: TGTGCCAGCAGCCCACGGACACTTAACTATGGCTACACCTTC. The encoded protein is CASSPRTLNYGYTF. This chain connects TRBV3-1 (or the pseudogene TRBV3-2) to TRBJ1-2; D may be TRBD1 (5 bases). The CDR3 is 14 residues long. V shed 4 bases and J shed 1 base, with 10 bases lying between them. CDR1 and CDR2 (germline): LGHDT, YNNKEL (reference sequence).

The CDR3 reads CASSRDRGSQPQHF. CDR3 nucleotide sequence: TGTGCCAGCAGCCGGGACAGGGGGTCCCAGCCCCAGCATTTT. This chain links TRBV6-5 with TRBJ1-5; TRBD1 matches at 11 bases. The CDR3 runs to 14 residues. After removal of 6 bases from V and 7 bases from J, the junction contained 5 bases not matched to a gene. CDR1 is MNHEY and CDR2 is SVGAGI in the germline V gene.

This clone was seen once. The chain combines TRBV5-1 with TRBJ2-5; 8 nucleotides agree with TRBD2. The V gene's germline CDR1 is SGHRS and CDR2 YFSETQ. This CDR3 contains 13 residues. V was pared by 3 bases and J by 5 bases, with 3 bases of the junction left unmatched. The CDR3 nucleotides read TGCGCCAGCAGCTACCGACTAGCGGAGACCCAGTACTTC. It yields the protein CASSYRLAETQYF.

The V and J genes are TRBV6-5 and TRBJ2-2; D gene unclear. Trimming left V 6 bases short and J 4 bases short, with 12 bases between. Germline V gives CDR1 MNHEY, CDR2 SVGAGI. The CDR3 spans 14 residues. The CDR3 is CASSPPVSTGELFF. The CDR3, as DNA: TGTGCCAGCAGCCCCCCGGTGAGCACCGGGGAGCTGTTTTTT.

The CDR3 nucleotides are TGTGCCAGCAGTTCCTCCGGGACATTCGGAGGAAACACCATATATTTT. It codes for CASSSSGTFGGNTIYF. V and J are TRBV6-5 and TRBJ1-3; possible D gene TRBD1, 6 bases. The CDR3 length is 16 residues. Germline CDR1 and CDR2: MNHEY and SVGAGI. Deletions cut 4 bases from V and 4 bases from J, with 17 bases between.

Comments on this clone: A junction end diverges from the germline sequence, so it may reflect a read error. The chain is built from TRBV7-7 and TRBJ2-7, with 7 bases that match TRBD1. This CDR3 has 14 amino acids. The germline CDR1 and CDR2 sequences are SSHAT and FNYEAQ (reference sequence). The CDR3 here is CASSLDRNSYEQYF. In nucleotides, the CDR3 is TGTGCTAGCAGCTTGGACAGGAACTCTTACGAGCAGTACTTC. Looking up the rest from reference TRBV7-7 and TRBJ2-7 gives the full variable domain: GAGVSQSPRYKVTKRGQDVTLRCDPISSHATLYWYQQALGQGPEFLTYFNYEAQPDKSGLPSDRFSAERPEGSISTLTIQRTEQRDSAMYRCASSLDRNSYEQYFGPGTRLTVT.

The chain recombines TRBV4-1 with TRBJ1-5; D unclear. Germline values: CDR1 MGHRA, CDR2 YSYEKL. CDR3 length: 16 amino acids. V dropped 0 bases and J dropped 3 bases, with 12 bases sitting between them. The CDR3 spells CASSQDRGQNNQPQHF. Here the CDR3 DNA reads TGCGCCAGCAGCCAAGATCGTGGGCAGAACAATCAGCCCCAGCATTTT.

The chain combines TRBV6-2 or TRBV6-3 with TRBJ2-7; 9 bases align to TRBD2. Trimming at V came to 6 bases and at J to 7 bases, leaving 10 bases not matched to a gene. This CDR3 is built from 14 residues. Germline V gene lookup returns CDR1 MNHEY and CDR2 SVGEGT. The CDR3 coding sequence is TGTGCCAGCAGCCGCCTAGCGGGGACCGGGGAGCAGTACTTC. Amino acid sequence: CASSRLAGTGEQYF.

The chain uses TRBV7-2 and TRBJ1-2; D not certain. This CDR3 has 12 residues. Trimming took off 5 bases at V and 3 bases at J, with 7 bases between the two ends. Germline V gene data show CDR1 as SGHTA and CDR2 as FQGNSA. The CDR3 sequence: CASSQADYGYTF. For the CDR3, the DNA is TGTGCCAGCAGCCAAGCGGACTATGGCTACACCTTC.

The chain joins TRBV19 to TRBJ2-4; D is possibly TRBD2 (6 bases). Per the germline V gene, CDR1 is LNHDA and CDR2 is SQIVND (reference sequence). Trimming removed 7 bases from V and 6 bases from J, with 19 bases in between. This CDR3 is built from 15 residues. CDR3 residues: CASNSPGDYLNIQYF. The CDR3 coding sequence is TGTGCCAGTAACTCCCCGGGGGATTATTTAAACATTCAGTACTTC.

The chain combines TRBV5-1 with TRBJ1-4; TRBD1 matches 7 bases. The CDR3 is 15 amino acids. The germline CDR1 and CDR2 sequences are SGHRS and YFSETQ. The trim removed 7 bases at V and 6 bases at J, leaving 12 bases unmatched. The CDR3 sequence is CASAWGDRVDEKLFF. The DNA of the CDR3 is TGCGCCAGCGCTTGGGGCGACAGGGTGGATGAAAAACTGTTTTTT.

This clone was observed a handful of times. The gene calls are TRBV10-1 and TRBJ2-7; weak D call: TRBD1 (6 bases). The V gene lost 3 bases and the J gene lost 3 bases, with 18 bases spanning the gap. The CDR3 covers 16 residues. Germline assignment: CDR1 WNHNN and CDR2 SYGVQD (reference sequence). In nucleotides, the CDR3 is TGCGCCAGCAGTGATCGGAAACAGGGTAACGACTACGAGCAGTACTTC. This codes for CASSDRKQGNDYEQYF.

The gene calls are TRBV11-2 and TRBJ2-7; the D is unclear. The germline V gene encodes CDR1 SGHAT and CDR2 FQNNGV. The V end was cut by 1 base, the J end by 4 bases, with 8 bases between. The CDR3 spans 13 residues. This CDR3 is CASSLGAQYEQYF. The CDR3 DNA reads TGTGCCAGCAGCTTAGGGGCCCAGTACGAGCAGTACTTC.

A remark on this clone: The junction does not match germline at one end; this may be a read error. The CDR3 nucleotides read TGTGCCATCGGTGACAGGGATGGAAACACCATATATTTT. As protein: CAIGDRDGNTIYF. The chain couples TRBV10-3 to TRBJ1-3; 7 bases fit TRBD1. The V gene's germline CDR1 is ENHRY and CDR2 SYGVKD. CDR3 length equals 13 residues.

This rearrangement joins TRBV19 to TRBJ1-4; 7 nucleotides line up with TRBD1. With 7 bases clipped from V and 5 bases from J, the junction kept 7 bases outside the gene matches. Germline lookup yields CDR1 LNHDA and CDR2 SQIVND (reference sequence). The CDR3 length is 14 residues. Here the CDR3 reads CASNRRDRNEKLFF. CDR3 bases: TGTGCCAGTAACCGCCGGGACAGAAATGAAAAACTGTTTTTT.

The chain has TRBV28 and TRBJ2-7; D perhaps matches TRBD1 (6 bases). The CDR3 covers 16 residues. Trimming pared 6 bases from V and 3 bases from J, leaving 21 bases between. Germline V gene lookup returns CDR1 MDHEN and CDR2 SYDVKM. The chain's CDR3 is CASRSATGIYYYEQYF. DNA of the CDR3: TGTGCCAGCAGAAGTGCCACAGGGATCTATTACTACGAGCAGTACTTC.